The next 11 T cell receptor beta chains were all read from a single sample in a study of human T cells and chemical hapten exposure. MiXCR, applied by TCRdb to the RACE reads, yields one record per CDR3 protein. The sample lists about 260,000 distinct CDR3 sequences, about 9.4% seen once, with approximately 2.3% in the top ten. Time point here: pre-sensitization, week 0. Treatment given: therapeutic diphenylcyclopropenone sensitization with weekly scalp DPC. The material sequenced was whole blood, taken in connection with sensitization to the hapten diphenylcyclopropenone (DPC). The receptors come from a woman aged 40-49 years with alopecia areata. Some clones in this sample may be carry-over from other donors' samples.

This rearrangement joins TRBV28 to TRBJ2-3, with TRBD1 matching over 8 bases. The CDR3 extends over 15 amino acids. Germline trimming cut 2 bases from V and 1 base from J; bases unmatched to any gene: 2. Germline assignment: CDR1 MDHEN and CDR2 SYDVKM. Here the CDR3 reads CASSLMTGGTDTQYF. The CDR3 coding sequence is TGTGCCAGCAGTTTAATGACAGGGGGCACAGATACGCAGTATTTT.

The table lists this clonotype with a few counts. Its ends do not fully match the called genes, so a read error is possible. V is TRBV27 and J is TRBJ2-2, with 8 bases fitting TRBD2. This CDR3 spans 17 amino acids. Looked up from germline, CDR1 is MNHEY and CDR2 is SMNVEV (reference sequence). The CDR3 loop reads CASRHGPRSGNAGELFF. The CDR3, as DNA: TGTGCCAGCAGACACGGGCCCCGTAGCGGGAACGCCGGGGAGCTGTTTTTT.

This clonotype was picked up a small number of times. The V gene is TRBV6-5, the J gene TRBJ1-2; D gene uncertain. Trimming pared 2 bases from V and 1 base from J, leaving 5 bases between. The CDR3 is 13 amino acids. Germline CDR1 is MNHEY and CDR2 is SVGAGI. CDR3 DNA sequence: TGTGCCAGCAGTTACGACCGTAACTATGGCTACACCTTC. Its translation is CASSYDRNYGYTF.

This clonotype was observed a few times. This chain uses TRBV6-5 with TRBJ1-2, with TRBD1 identical over 7 bases. The CDR3 is made up of 12 amino acids. Germline V gene sequence: CDR1 MNHEY, CDR2 SVGAGI. Germline trimming cut 7 bases from V and 4 bases from J; bases unmatched to any gene: 3. CDR3 protein: CASKGAGYGYTF. The CDR3 region has the DNA TGTGCCAGCAAGGGGGCGGGCTATGGCTACACCTTC.

This clonotype has a count of ten or more. This chain links TRBV27 with TRBJ2-3; the match to TRBD2 covers 7 bases. The V and J ends lost 6 bases and 7 bases, in that order; junction bases with no gene match: 10. The CDR3 loop spans 14 amino acids. Germline CDR1 MNHEY, CDR2 SMNVEV (reference sequence). CDR3 protein: CASREGGSGYTQYF. CDR3 coding DNA: TGTGCCAGCAGGGAAGGCGGGAGTGGTTATACGCAGTATTTT.

The chain has TRBV20-1 and TRBJ2-1; possibly TRBD2 for D (6 bases). CDR1 DFQATT and CDR2 SNEGSKA come from the germline V gene (reference sequence). The CDR3 length is 14 residues. V was pared by 1 base and J by 4 bases, with 11 bases between. The CDR3 DNA sequence: TGCAGTGCTAGAGTGGCGGGGAAGTACAATGAGCAGTTCTTC. Its translation: CSARVAGKYNEQFF.

This clonotype was found many times. The genes are TRBV28 and TRBJ2-3, with 7 bases aligning to TRBD2. The CDR3 is made up of 14 amino acids. CDR1 and CDR2 (germline): MDHEN, SYDVKM. The ends lost 6 bases at V and 8 bases at J; junction bases unmatched: 11. The CDR3 DNA follows: TGTGCCAGCAGCCCTGGACTAGGGAAGGGTACGCAGTATTTT. This translates into CASSPGLGKGTQYF.

The rearrangement joins TRBV12-3 or TRBV12-4 to TRBJ1-5; possibly TRBD1 for D (6 bases). The CDR3 spans 14 residues. Deletions cut 6 bases from V and 3 bases from J, with 12 bases between. CDR3 coding DNA: TGTGCCAGCAGCCTGACAGGCCCCAATCAGCCCCAGCATTTT. Amino acid sequence: CASSLTGPNQPQHF.

This chain connects TRBV6-2 or TRBV6-3 to TRBJ2-7; 14 nucleotides align to TRBD2. Germline CDR1 is MNHEY and CDR2 is SVGEGT. The CDR3 runs 15 residues. V lost 5 bases and J lost 3; bases outside the gene matches: 3. CDR3 residues: CASSDGLAGGYEQYF. The DNA of the CDR3 is TGTGCCAGCAGTGACGGACTAGCGGGAGGCTACGAGCAGTACTTC.

This clonotype was observed a few times. V is TRBV5-6 and J is TRBJ2-1, with unresolved D. Germline-derived CDR1 and CDR2 are SGHDT and YYEEEE. V gave up 2 bases and J gave up 2 bases, with 8 bases separating them. This CDR3 region has 14 residues. The CDR3 nucleotides are TGTGCCAGCAGCTTCTTCCACACCTACAATGAGCAGTTCTTC. Protein product: CASSFFHTYNEQFF.

The table lists this clonotype with a few counts. The chain uses TRBV28 and TRBJ2-7; 10 nucleotides match TRBD1. This CDR3 spans 18 amino acids. The germline V gene encodes CDR1 MDHEN and CDR2 SYDVKM. With 8 bases clipped from V and 4 bases from J, the junction kept 20 bases outside the gene matches. This chain's CDR3 is CASAPAGTGDLIIYEQYF. The CDR3 DNA reads TGTGCCAGCGCTCCAGCCGGGACAGGGGACCTAATCATATACGAGCAGTACTTC. The variable domain in full, with the rest retrieved from reference TRBV28 and TRBJ2-7, is DVKVTQSSRYLVKRTGEKVFLECVQDMDHENMFWYRQDPGLGLRLIYFSYDVKMKEKGDIPEGYSVSREKKERFSLILESASTNQTSMYLCASAPAGTGDLIIYEQYFGPGTRLTVT.